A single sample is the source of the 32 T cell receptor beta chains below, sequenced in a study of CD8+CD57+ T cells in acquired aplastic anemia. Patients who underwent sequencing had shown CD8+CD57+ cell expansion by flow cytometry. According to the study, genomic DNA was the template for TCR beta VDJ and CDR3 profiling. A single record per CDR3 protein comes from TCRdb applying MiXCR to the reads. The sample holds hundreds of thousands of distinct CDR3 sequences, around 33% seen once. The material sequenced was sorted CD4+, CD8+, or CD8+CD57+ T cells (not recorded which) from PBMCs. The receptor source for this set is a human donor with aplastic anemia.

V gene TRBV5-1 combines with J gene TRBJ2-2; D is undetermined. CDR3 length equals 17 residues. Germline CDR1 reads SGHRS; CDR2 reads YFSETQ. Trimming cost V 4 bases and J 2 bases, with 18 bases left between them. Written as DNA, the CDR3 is TGCGCCAGCAGCCAAGTGAATAGTTGGGGTAACACCGGGGAGCTGTTTTTT. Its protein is CASSQVNSWGNTGELFF. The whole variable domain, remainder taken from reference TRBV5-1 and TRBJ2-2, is KAGVTQTPRYLIKTRGQQVTLSCSPISGHRSVSWYQQTPGQGLQFLFEYFSETQRNKGNFPGRFSGRQFSNSRSEMNVSTLELGDSALYLCASSQVNSWGNTGELFFGEGSRLTVL.

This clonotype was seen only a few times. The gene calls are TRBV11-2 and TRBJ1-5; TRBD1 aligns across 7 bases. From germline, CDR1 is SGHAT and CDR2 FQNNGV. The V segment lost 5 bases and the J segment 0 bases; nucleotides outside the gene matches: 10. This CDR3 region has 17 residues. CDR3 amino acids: CASSLRTGDYSNQPQHF. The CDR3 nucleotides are TGTGCCAGCAGCCTACGGACAGGTGATTATAGCAATCAGCCCCAGCATTTT.

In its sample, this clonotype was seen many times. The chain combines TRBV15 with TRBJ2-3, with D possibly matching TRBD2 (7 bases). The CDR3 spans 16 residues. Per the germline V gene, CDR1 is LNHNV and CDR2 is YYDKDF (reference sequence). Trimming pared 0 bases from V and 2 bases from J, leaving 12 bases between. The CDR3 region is CATSRDRGANTDTQYF. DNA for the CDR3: TGTGCCACCAGCAGAGATCGGGGGGCGAACACAGATACGCAGTATTTT. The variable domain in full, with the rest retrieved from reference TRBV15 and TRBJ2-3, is DAMVIQNPRYQVTQFGKPVTLSCSQTLNHNVMYWYQQKSSQAPKLLFHYYDKDFNNEADTPDNFQSRRPNTSFCFLDIRSPGLGDTAMYLCATSRDRGANTDTQYFGPGTRLTVL.

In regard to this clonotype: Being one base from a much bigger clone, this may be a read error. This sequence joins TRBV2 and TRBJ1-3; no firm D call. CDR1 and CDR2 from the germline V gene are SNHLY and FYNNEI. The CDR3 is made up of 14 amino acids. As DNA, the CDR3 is TGTGTCAGCAGTAAAGAGGGCGCTGGAAACACCATATATTTT. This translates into CVSSKEGAGNTIYF.

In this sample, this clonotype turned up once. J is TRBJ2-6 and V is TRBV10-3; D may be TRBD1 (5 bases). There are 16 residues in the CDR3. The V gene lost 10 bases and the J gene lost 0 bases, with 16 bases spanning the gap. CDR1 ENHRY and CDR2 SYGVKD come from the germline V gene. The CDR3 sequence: CATRRMGLSGANVLTF. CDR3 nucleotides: TGTGCCACTCGTCGAATGGGGCTCTCTGGGGCCAACGTCCTGACTTTC.

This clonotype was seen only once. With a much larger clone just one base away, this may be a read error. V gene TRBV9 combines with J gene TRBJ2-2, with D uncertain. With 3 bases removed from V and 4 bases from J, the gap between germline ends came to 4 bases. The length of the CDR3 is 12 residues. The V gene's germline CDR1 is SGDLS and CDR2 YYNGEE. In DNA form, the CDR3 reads TGTGCCAGCAGCGGAGTCACCGGGGAGCTGTTTTTT. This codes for CASSGVTGELFF.

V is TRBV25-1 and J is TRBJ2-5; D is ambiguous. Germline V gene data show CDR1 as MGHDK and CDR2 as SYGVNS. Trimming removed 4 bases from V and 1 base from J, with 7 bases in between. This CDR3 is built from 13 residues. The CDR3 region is CASSARPQETQYF. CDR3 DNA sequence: TGTGCCAGCAGTGCTAGACCCCAAGAGACCCAGTACTTC.

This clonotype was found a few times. CDR3 in DNA: TGCAGTGCTTCGGGACTAGCGAACTCCTACGAGCAGTACTTC. It encodes CSASGLANSYEQYF. The chain is built from TRBV20-1 and TRBJ2-7, with 10 bases that match TRBD2. The CDR3 consists of 14 residues. Germline loops: CDR1 DFQATT, CDR2 SNEGSKA (reference sequence). V shed 5 bases and J 0 bases; nucleotides not matched to a gene: 4.

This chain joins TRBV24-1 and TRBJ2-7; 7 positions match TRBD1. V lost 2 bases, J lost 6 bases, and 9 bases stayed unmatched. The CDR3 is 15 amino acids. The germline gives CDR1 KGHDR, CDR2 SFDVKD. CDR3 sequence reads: CATSDSGTAPSEQYF. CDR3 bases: TGTGCCACCAGTGATTCAGGGACAGCGCCCAGCGAGCAGTACTTC.

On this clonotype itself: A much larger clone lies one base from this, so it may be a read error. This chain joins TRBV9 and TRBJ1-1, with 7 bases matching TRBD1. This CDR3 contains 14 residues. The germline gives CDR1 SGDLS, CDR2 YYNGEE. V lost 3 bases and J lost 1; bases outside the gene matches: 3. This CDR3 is CASSAGQTNTEAFF. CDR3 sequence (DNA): TGTGCCAGCAGCGCGGGACAGACGAACACTGAAGCTTTCTTT.

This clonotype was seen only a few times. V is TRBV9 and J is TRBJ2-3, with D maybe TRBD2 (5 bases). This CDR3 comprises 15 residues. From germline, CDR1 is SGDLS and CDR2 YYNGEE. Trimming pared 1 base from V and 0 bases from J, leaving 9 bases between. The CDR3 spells CASSVIGESTDTQYF. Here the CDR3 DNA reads TGTGCCAGCAGCGTAATTGGGGAGAGCACAGATACGCAGTATTTT.

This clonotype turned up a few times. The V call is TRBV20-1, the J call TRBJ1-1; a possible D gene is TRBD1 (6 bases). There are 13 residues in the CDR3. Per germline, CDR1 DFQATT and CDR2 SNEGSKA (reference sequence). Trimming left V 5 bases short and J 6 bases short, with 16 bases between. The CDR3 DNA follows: TGCAGTGCTCGAGGGGGGTCGGACGCTGAAGCTTTCTTT. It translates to CSARGGSDAEAFF.

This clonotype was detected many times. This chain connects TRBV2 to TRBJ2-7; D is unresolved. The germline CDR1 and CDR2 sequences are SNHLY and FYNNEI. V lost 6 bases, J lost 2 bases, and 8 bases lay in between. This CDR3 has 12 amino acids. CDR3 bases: TGTGCCAGCAGAGTGGTAGCCTACGAGCAGTACTTC. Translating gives CASRVVAYEQYF.

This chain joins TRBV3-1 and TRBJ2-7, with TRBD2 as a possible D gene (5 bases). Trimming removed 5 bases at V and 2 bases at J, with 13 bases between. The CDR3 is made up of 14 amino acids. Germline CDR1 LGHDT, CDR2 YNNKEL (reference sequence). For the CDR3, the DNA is TGTGCCAGCAGCGCAAGAGGGCAGCCCTACGAGCAGTACTTC. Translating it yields CASSARGQPYEQYF.

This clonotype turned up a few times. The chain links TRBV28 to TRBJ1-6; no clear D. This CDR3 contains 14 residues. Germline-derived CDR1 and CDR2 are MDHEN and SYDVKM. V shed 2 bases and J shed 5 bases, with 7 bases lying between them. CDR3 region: CASSLQSHNSPLHF. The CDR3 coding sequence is TGTGCCAGCAGTTTACAGTCCCATAATTCACCCCTCCACTTT.

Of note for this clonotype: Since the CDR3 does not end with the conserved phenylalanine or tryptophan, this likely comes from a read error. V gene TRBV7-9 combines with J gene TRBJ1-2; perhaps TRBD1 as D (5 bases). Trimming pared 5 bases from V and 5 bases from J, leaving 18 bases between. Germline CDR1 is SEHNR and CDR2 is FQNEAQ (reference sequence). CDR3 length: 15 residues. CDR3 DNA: TGTGCCAGCAGCCCCACTGTCGACAGTACATATGGCTACACCTCC. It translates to CASSPTVDSTYGYTS.

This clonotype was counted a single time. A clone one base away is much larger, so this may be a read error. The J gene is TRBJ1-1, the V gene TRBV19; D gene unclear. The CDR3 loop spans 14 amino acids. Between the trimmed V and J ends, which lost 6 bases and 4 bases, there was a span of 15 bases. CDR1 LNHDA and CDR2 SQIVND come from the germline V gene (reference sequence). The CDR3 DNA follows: TGTGCCAGTAGAAAAGGTCCGGCAAGCACTGAAGCTTTCTTT. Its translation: CASRKGPASTEAFF.

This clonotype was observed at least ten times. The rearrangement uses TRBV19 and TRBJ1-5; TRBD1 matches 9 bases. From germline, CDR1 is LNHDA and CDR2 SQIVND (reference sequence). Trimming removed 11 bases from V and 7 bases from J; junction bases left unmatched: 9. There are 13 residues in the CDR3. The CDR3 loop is CAGGQGLGQPQHF. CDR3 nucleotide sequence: TGTGCCGGGGGACAGGGCTTAGGGCAGCCCCAGCATTTT.

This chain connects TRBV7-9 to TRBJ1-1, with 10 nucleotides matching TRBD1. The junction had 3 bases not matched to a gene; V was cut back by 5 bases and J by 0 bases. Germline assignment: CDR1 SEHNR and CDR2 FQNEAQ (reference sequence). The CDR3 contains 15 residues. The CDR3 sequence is CASSGGTGVNTEAFF. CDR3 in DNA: TGTGCCAGCAGCGGCGGGACAGGGGTGAACACTGAAGCTTTCTTT.

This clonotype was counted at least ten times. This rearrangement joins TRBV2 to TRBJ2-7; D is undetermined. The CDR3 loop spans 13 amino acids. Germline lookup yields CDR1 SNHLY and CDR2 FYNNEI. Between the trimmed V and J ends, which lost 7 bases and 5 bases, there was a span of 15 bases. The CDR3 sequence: CASTAGPPHEQYF. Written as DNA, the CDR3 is TGTGCCAGCACCGCCGGTCCCCCCCACGAGCAGTACTTC.

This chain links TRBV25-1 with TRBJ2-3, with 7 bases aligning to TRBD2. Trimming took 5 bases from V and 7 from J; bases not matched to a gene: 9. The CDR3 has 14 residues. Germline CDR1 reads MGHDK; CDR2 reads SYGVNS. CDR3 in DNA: TGTGCCAGCAGTTTGACTAGCCCCCCGAATACGCAGTATTTT. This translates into CASSLTSPPNTQYF.

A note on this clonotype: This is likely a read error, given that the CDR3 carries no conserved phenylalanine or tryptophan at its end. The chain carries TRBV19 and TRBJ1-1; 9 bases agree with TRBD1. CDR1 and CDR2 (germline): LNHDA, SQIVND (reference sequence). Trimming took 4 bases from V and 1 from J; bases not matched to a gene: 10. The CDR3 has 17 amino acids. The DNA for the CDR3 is TGTGCCAGTAGTAAGGAGCTCAGGACAGGGGCGAACACTGAAGCTTTCCTT. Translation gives CASSKELRTGANTEAFL.

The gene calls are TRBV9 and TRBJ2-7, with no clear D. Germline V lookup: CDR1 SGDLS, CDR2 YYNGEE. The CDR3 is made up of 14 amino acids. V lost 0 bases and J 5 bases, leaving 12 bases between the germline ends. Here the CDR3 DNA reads TGTGCCAGCAGCGTAGCTAAGGCCGCTGACGAGCAGTACTTC. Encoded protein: CASSVAKAADEQYF.

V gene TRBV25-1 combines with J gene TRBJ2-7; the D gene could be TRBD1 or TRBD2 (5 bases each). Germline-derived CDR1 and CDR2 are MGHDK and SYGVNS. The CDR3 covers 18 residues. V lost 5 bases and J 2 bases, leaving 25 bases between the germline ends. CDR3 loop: CASSLFSPRGREAYEQYF. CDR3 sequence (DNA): TGTGCCAGCAGTTTATTTTCTCCAAGGGGACGTGAGGCCTACGAGCAGTACTTC.

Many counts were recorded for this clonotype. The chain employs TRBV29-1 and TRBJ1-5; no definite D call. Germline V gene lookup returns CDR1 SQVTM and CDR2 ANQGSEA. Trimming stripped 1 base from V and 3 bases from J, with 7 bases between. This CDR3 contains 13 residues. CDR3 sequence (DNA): TGCAGCGTTGAAGTTCAGGTCAATCAGCCCCAGCATTTT. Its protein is CSVEVQVNQPQHF.

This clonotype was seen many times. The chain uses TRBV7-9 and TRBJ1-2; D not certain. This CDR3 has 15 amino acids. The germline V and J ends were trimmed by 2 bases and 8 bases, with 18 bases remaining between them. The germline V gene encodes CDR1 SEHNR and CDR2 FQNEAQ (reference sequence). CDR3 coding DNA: TGTGCCAGCAGCTTAATGGTGACCGGGCTGCGGGGCTACACCTTC. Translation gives CASSLMVTGLRGYTF.

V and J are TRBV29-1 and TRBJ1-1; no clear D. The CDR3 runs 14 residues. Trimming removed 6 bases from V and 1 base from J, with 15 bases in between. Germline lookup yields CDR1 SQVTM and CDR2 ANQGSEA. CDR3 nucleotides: TGCAGCGTGAGGCGAACGGCTACGAACACTGAAGCTTTCTTT. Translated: CSVRRTATNTEAFF.

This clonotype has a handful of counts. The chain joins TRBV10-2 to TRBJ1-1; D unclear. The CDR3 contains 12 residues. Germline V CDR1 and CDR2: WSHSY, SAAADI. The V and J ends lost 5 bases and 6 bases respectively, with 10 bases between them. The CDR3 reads CASSTGFAEAFF. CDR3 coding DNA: TGCGCCAGCAGTACGGGATTCGCTGAAGCTTTCTTT.

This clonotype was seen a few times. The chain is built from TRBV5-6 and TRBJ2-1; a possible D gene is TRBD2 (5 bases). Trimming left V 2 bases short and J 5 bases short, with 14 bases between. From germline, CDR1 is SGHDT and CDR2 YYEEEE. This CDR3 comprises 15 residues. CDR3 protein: CASSLPSGHNNEQFF. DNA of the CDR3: TGTGCCAGCAGCTTACCGAGCGGTCACAACAATGAGCAGTTCTTC.

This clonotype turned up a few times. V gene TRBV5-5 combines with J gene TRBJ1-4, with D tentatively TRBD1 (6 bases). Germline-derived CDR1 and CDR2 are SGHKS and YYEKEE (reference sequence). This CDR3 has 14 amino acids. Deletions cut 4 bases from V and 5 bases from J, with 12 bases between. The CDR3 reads CASSIDRQNEKLFF. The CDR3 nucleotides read TGTGCCAGCAGCATTGACAGGCAGAATGAAAAACTGTTTTTT.

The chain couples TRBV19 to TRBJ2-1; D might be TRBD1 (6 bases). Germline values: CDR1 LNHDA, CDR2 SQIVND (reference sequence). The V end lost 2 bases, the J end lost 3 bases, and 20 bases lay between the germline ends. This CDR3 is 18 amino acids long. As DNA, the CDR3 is TGTGCCAGTAGTATACGAGACACCCAGGGGAGACTCTACAATGAGCAGTTCTTC. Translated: CASSIRDTQGRLYNEQFF.

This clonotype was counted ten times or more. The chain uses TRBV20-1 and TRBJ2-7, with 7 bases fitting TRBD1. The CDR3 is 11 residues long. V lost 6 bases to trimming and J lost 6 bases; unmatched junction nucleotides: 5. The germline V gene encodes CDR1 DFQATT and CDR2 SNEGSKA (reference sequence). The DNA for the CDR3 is TGCAGTGCAACACAGGGGTCCGAGCAGTACTTC. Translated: CSATQGSEQYF.